One sample yielded the 30 T cell receptor beta chains listed below, sequenced in a study of beta chain features in type 1 diabetes. Every bit of the isolated RNA underwent reverse transcription, so sequencing read expressed TCRB transcripts. Profiling relied on immunoSEQ multiplex PCR, and the TCRdb table lists in-frame clones only, not all of them. The profile shows about half a million clones, approximately 10% of them singletons. The specimen was naive CD4+ T cells from blood. The receptors come from a woman younger than 30 in good health.

V is TRBV13 and J is TRBJ1-1; D is ambiguous. The V and J ends lost 4 bases and 5 bases respectively, with 14 bases between them. The length of the CDR3 is 14 residues. Germline V gene sequence: CDR1 PRHDT, CDR2 FYEKMQ (reference sequence). The CDR3 loop is CASSSLSWGTEAFF. In nucleotides, the CDR3 is TGTGCCAGCAGCTCCCTGAGTTGGGGAACTGAAGCTTTCTTT.

The chain combines TRBV20-1 with TRBJ2-7; TRBD2 might be the D (5 bases). CDR3 length: 10 amino acids. Germline CDR1 is DFQATT and CDR2 is SNEGSKA (reference sequence). The V and J ends lost 5 bases and 6 bases respectively, with 8 bases between them. Here the CDR3 reads CSAGEREQYF. The CDR3 DNA follows: TGCAGTGCTGGGGAGCGCGAGCAGTACTTC.

This clone came up a few times. The chain has TRBV4-1 and TRBJ2-5, with D perhaps matching TRBD2 (6 bases). The germline V gene has CDR1 MGHRA and CDR2 YSYEKL. The CDR3 has 16 residues. Between the trimmed V and J ends, which lost 2 bases and 4 bases, there was a span of 17 bases. CDR3 sequence reads: CASSQPTSSGRETQYF. CDR3 DNA sequence: TGCGCCAGCAGCCAACCAACTAGCTCGGGGCGAGAGACCCAGTACTTC.

J is TRBJ1-1 and V is TRBV5-1; 7 nucleotides line up with TRBD1. The CDR3 spans 15 residues. Unmatched junction bases numbered 9, after V lost 4 bases and J lost 3 bases. Germline V lookup: CDR1 SGHRS, CDR2 YFSETQ. This CDR3 reads CASSPSQGLDTEAFF. The CDR3 coding sequence is TGCGCCAGCAGCCCATCACAGGGGTTGGACACTGAAGCTTTCTTT.

This clone appeared a few times. The rearrangement uses TRBV7-9 and TRBJ2-7; 9 positions match TRBD2. Unmatched junction bases numbered 3, after V lost 5 bases and J lost 4 bases. This CDR3 region has 13 residues. Germline V gene sequence: CDR1 SEHNR, CDR2 FQNEAQ (reference sequence). The CDR3 DNA reads TGTGCCAGCAGCATTAGCGGGAGTTACGAGCAGTACTTC. Translation gives CASSISGSYEQYF.

This clone has a handful of counts. J is TRBJ2-1 and V is TRBV7-2; possibly TRBD1 for D (5 bases). Germline V gene lookup returns CDR1 SGHTA and CDR2 FQGNSA. The CDR3 is 13 residues long. Trimming stripped 1 base from V and 10 bases from J, with 11 bases between. The CDR3 DNA sequence: TGTGCCAGCAGCTTAGGGTTCAGGGTCGAGCAGTTCTTC. It is translated as CASSLGFRVEQFF. The complete variable domain, with remaining parts taken from reference TRBV7-2 and TRBJ2-1, reads GAGVSQSPSNKVTEKGKDVELRCDPISGHTALYWYRQSLGQGLEFLIYFQGNSAPDKSGLPSDRFSAERTGGSVSTLTIQRTQQEDSAVYLCASSLGFRVEQFFGPGTRLTVL.

This clone was picked up a small number of times. This chain links TRBV27 with TRBJ2-7; D is perhaps TRBD1 (6 bases). The V end lost 6 bases, the J end lost 3 bases, and 12 bases lay between the germline ends. In germline, CDR1 is MNHEY, CDR2 SMNVEV (reference sequence). This CDR3 has 13 residues. The CDR3 DNA follows: TGTGCCAGCAGGCCGACACAGGGCTACGAGCAGTACGTC. Encoded protein: CASRPTQGYEQYV.

J is TRBJ1-6 and V is TRBV9, with TRBD1 as a possible D gene (5 bases). Between the trimmed V and J ends, which lost 7 bases and 14 bases, there was a span of 19 bases. The CDR3 totals 13 residues. Germline V gene lookup returns CDR1 SGDLS and CDR2 YYNGEE. The CDR3 DNA reads TGTGCCAGCTCTCAAGGGGTTGGGTTATCCCTCCACTTT. Residues: CASSQGVGLSLHF.

Many counts were recorded for this clone. The gene calls are TRBV29-1 and TRBJ2-1; unclear D gene. The CDR3 has 11 amino acids. V was pared by 4 bases and J by 5 bases, with 6 bases between. CDR1 and CDR2 from the germline V gene are SQVTM and ANQGSEA. The CDR3 sequence: CSVAGNNEQFF. The DNA of the CDR3 is TGCAGCGTTGCAGGAAACAATGAGCAGTTCTTC.

This clone was detected only a few times. The chain joins TRBV30 to TRBJ2-5, with a tentative D call TRBD2 (6 bases). Germline V gives CDR1 GTSNPN, CDR2 SVGIG (reference sequence). This CDR3 has 13 amino acids. Trimming removed 2 bases from V and 3 bases from J, with 10 bases in between. CDR3 in amino acids: CAWSIRLEETQYF. In nucleotides, the CDR3 is TGTGCCTGGAGTATTAGACTAGAAGAGACCCAGTACTTC.

This clone was seen only a few times. The chain uses TRBV14 and TRBJ1-1; D unclear. V was clipped by 0 bases and J by 8 bases, with 7 bases between them. CDR3 length equals 12 residues. Germline V gene sequence: CDR1 SGHDN, CDR2 FVKESK. CDR3 in amino acids: CASSQDVREAFF. The CDR3 DNA reads TGTGCCAGCAGCCAAGACGTTCGGGAAGCTTTCTTT.

V gene TRBV9 combines with J gene TRBJ2-2; no clear D gene. From germline, CDR1 is SGDLS and CDR2 YYNGEE. CDR3 length equals 15 residues. Trimming removed 0 bases at V and 10 bases at J, with 16 bases between. The CDR3 spells CASSVEALGSAELFF. The CDR3 DNA follows: TGTGCCAGCAGCGTAGAGGCTTTGGGGTCGGCGGAGCTGTTTTTT.

V usage is TRBV11-3 and J usage is TRBJ2-7; D uncertain. V lost 5 bases and J 3 bases, leaving 11 bases between the germline ends. The CDR3 extends over 13 amino acids. The V gene's germline CDR1 is SGHNT and CDR2 YENEEA. Written as DNA, the CDR3 is TGTGCCAGCAGCCGATCAGTTGGCTACGAGCAGTACTTC. It specifies CASSRSVGYEQYF.

The chain has TRBV6-5 and TRBJ1-5, with D tentatively TRBD1 (5 bases). Trimming removed 2 bases from V and 6 bases from J, with 11 bases in between. Germline V CDR1 and CDR2: MNHEY, SVGAGI. This CDR3 has 14 amino acids. The CDR3 DNA sequence: TGTGCCAGCAGTTACCGCAGGGTCTCTCAGCCCCAGCATTTT. Translated: CASSYRRVSQPQHF.

This clone has just a few counts. This sequence joins TRBV7-3 and TRBJ2-3; D unresolved. This CDR3 spans 16 amino acids. The germline V gene encodes CDR1 SGHTA and CDR2 FQGTGA. V was trimmed by 5 bases and J by 0 bases, leaving 15 bases between them. The CDR3 loop reads CASSLSMASSTDTQYF. Written as DNA, the CDR3 is TGTGCCAGCAGCCTATCCATGGCAAGTAGCACAGATACGCAGTATTTT. Filled out from reference TRBV7-3 and TRBJ2-3, the complete variable domain reads GAGVSQTPSNKVTEKGKYVELRCDPISGHTALYWYRQSLGQGPEFLIYFQGTGAADDSGLPNDRFFAVRPEGSVSTLKIQRTERGDSAVYLCASSLSMASSTDTQYFGPGTRLTVL.

This clone was detected a few times. The CDR3 nucleotides read TGTGCCAGCAGCCTGGGACTAGCGGGCCCGCCCTCCTACAATGAGCAGTTCTTC. Encoded protein: CASSLGLAGPPSYNEQFF. This chain joins TRBV7-9 and TRBJ2-1; 12 nucleotides align to TRBD2. Unmatched junction bases numbered 8, after V lost 5 bases and J lost 0 bases. The germline V gene encodes CDR1 SEHNR and CDR2 FQNEAQ (reference sequence). This CDR3 comprises 18 residues.

There are a few counts of this clone. V and J are TRBV9 and TRBJ2-5; D possibly corresponds to TRBD1 (5 bases). The CDR3 contains 14 residues. Trimming cost V 3 bases and J 7 bases, with 16 bases left between them. Per germline, CDR1 SGDLS and CDR2 YYNGEE. CDR3 residues: CASSATPQDGTQYF. The CDR3 DNA reads as TGTGCCAGCAGCGCCACACCACAGGATGGGACCCAGTACTTC.

The V and J genes are TRBV7-3 and TRBJ2-3; 8 bases agree with TRBD2. This CDR3 contains 16 residues. Germline-derived CDR1 and CDR2 are SGHTA and FQGTGA. The J segment lost 6 bases and the V segment lost 0 bases, leaving 8 bases of the junction unmatched. The CDR3 reads CASSLTNTGGTDTQYF. In nucleotides, the CDR3 is TGTGCCAGCAGCTTAACGAATACGGGAGGGACCGATACGCAGTATTTT.

The CDR3 spells CASSPWAWGTDTQYF. The CDR3 DNA sequence: TGTGCCAGCAGCCCGTGGGCATGGGGCACAGATACGCAGTATTTT. V usage is TRBV14 and J usage is TRBJ2-3; D uncertain. Germline values: CDR1 SGHDN, CDR2 FVKESK. V lost 4 bases and J 1 base, leaving 12 bases between the germline ends. There are 15 residues in the CDR3.

This chain connects TRBV9 to TRBJ2-3; 10 bases agree with TRBD2. The CDR3 totals 14 residues. The J segment lost 7 bases and the V segment lost 3 bases, leaving 5 bases of the junction unmatched. In germline, CDR1 is SGDLS, CDR2 YYNGEE. The CDR3 DNA reads as TGTGCCAGCAGCGCGGGACTAGCGACGAATACGCAGTATTTT. Residues: CASSAGLATNTQYF. The full variable domain, completed using reference TRBV9 and TRBJ2-3, is DSGVTQTPKHLITATGQRVTLRCSPRSGDLSVYWYQQSLDQGLQFLIQYYNGEERAKGNILERFSAQQFPDLHSELNLSSLELGDSALYFCASSAGLATNTQYFGPGTRLTVL.

This clone was seen only a few times. V is TRBV25-1 and J is TRBJ1-3; TRBD1 aligns across 7 bases. J gave up 8 bases and V 4 bases, and 8 bases lay outside the gene matches. The V gene's germline CDR1 is MGHDK and CDR2 SYGVNS. The length of the CDR3 is 14 residues. CDR3 amino acids: CASSGVQGDDTIYF. The CDR3 DNA reads as TGTGCCAGCAGTGGGGTCCAGGGGGATGACACCATATATTTT.

This clone came up a few times. The chain employs TRBV7-9 and TRBJ1-4; tentatively, D is TRBD1 (5 bases). The CDR3 runs 16 residues. The germline V and J ends were trimmed by 4 bases and 1 base, with 13 bases remaining between them. The V gene's germline CDR1 is SEHNR and CDR2 FQNEAQ (reference sequence). CDR3 DNA: TGTGCCAGCAGCTCGTCCGTGGGGGGAACTAATGAAAAACTGTTTTTT. Protein sequence: CASSSSVGGTNEKLFF.

The chain carries TRBV4-3 and TRBJ2-3; the D call may be TRBD1 or TRBD2 (6 bases each). The germline V and J ends were trimmed by 8 bases and 1 base, with 16 bases remaining between them. CDR3 size: 15 residues. In germline, CDR1 is LGHNA, CDR2 YSLEER. CDR3 residues: CASAEQGGGTDTQYF. CDR3 nucleotides: TGCGCCAGCGCGGAACAGGGAGGAGGCACAGATACGCAGTATTTT.

This clone came up a few times. This chain links TRBV9 with TRBJ1-1; D unresolved. Germline V gene sequence: CDR1 SGDLS, CDR2 YYNGEE. Trimming stripped 1 base from V and 4 bases from J, with 11 bases between. This CDR3 region has 14 residues. CDR3 DNA sequence: TGTGCCAGCAGCGTATCCCCGACATCCACTGAAGCTTTCTTT. Its translation: CASSVSPTSTEAFF. Combining the CDR3 with reference TRBV9 and TRBJ1-1 gives the whole variable domain DSGVTQTPKHLITATGQRVTLRCSPRSGDLSVYWYQQSLDQGLQFLIQYYNGEERAKGNILERFSAQQFPDLHSELNLSSLELGDSALYFCASSVSPTSTEAFFGQGTRLTVV.

Concerning this clone itself: Different DNA sequences within this sample yield the same CDR3. The V and J genes are TRBV7-9 and TRBJ2-3; D remains unclear. The length of the CDR3 is 12 residues. Trimming stripped 3 bases from V and 1 base from J, with 2 bases between. The germline V gene has CDR1 SEHNR and CDR2 FQNEAQ (reference sequence). Here the CDR3 DNA reads TGTGCCAGCAGCTTGGGCACAGATACGCAGTATTTT. Its translation: CASSLGTDTQYF. Full variable domain (remainder filled in from reference TRBV7-9 and TRBJ2-3): DTGVSQNPRHKITKRGQNVTFRCDPISEHNRLYWYRQTLGQGPEFLTYFQNEAQLEKSRLLSDRFSAERPKGSFSTLEIQRTEQGDSAMYLCASSLGTDTQYFGPGTRLTVL.

CDR3 coding DNA: TGTGCCAGCAGCGTAGGAGCGGGTTATGAGCAGTTCTTC. Protein: CASSVGAGYEQFF. The chain uses TRBV9 and TRBJ2-1; tentative D call: TRBD2 (6 bases). This CDR3 has 13 amino acids. Per the germline V gene, CDR1 is SGDLS and CDR2 is YYNGEE. Trimming pared 0 bases from V and 8 bases from J, leaving 9 bases between.

This chain joins TRBV9 and TRBJ1-3; D is possibly TRBD1 (5 bases). Trimming took off 4 bases at V and 2 bases at J, with 13 bases between the two ends. The CDR3 is 15 residues long. CDR1 is SGDLS, CDR2 YYNGEE, per germline. Here the CDR3 DNA reads TGTGCCAGCAGCAATCAGGGTTTCCCTGGAAACACCATATATTTT. It is translated as CASSNQGFPGNTIYF.

V and J are TRBV9 and TRBJ1-6; a weak D match, TRBD1 (5 bases). Trimming took off 0 bases at V and 9 bases at J, with 7 bases between the two ends. The CDR3 has 13 residues. Germline V gene sequence: CDR1 SGDLS, CDR2 YYNGEE. The CDR3 coding sequence is TGTGCCAGCAGCGTAGAGACAGCTTCACCCCTCCACTTT. It specifies CASSVETASPLHF. The full variable domain, with the rest looked up from reference TRBV9 and TRBJ1-6, is DSGVTQTPKHLITATGQRVTLRCSPRSGDLSVYWYQQSLDQGLQFLIQYYNGEERAKGNILERFSAQQFPDLHSELNLSSLELGDSALYFCASSVETASPLHFGNGTRLTVT.

This chain connects TRBV20-1 to TRBJ2-5; D unclear. V was clipped by 3 bases and J by 6 bases, with 8 bases between them. The CDR3 is made up of 11 amino acids. From germline, CDR1 is DFQATT and CDR2 SNEGSKA (reference sequence). The CDR3 coding sequence is TGCAGTGCTAGCTCAGTCCAGACCCAGTACTTC. Its protein product is CSASSVQTQYF.

The chain carries TRBV11-2 and TRBJ2-7; D is ambiguous. The CDR3 consists of 13 residues. The V and J ends lost 4 bases and 3 bases respectively, with 10 bases between them. Germline lookup yields CDR1 SGHAT and CDR2 FQNNGV. CDR3 nucleotides: TGTGCCAGCAGCTCAAGGGCGGTCTACGAGCAGTACTTC. It codes for CASSSRAVYEQYF.